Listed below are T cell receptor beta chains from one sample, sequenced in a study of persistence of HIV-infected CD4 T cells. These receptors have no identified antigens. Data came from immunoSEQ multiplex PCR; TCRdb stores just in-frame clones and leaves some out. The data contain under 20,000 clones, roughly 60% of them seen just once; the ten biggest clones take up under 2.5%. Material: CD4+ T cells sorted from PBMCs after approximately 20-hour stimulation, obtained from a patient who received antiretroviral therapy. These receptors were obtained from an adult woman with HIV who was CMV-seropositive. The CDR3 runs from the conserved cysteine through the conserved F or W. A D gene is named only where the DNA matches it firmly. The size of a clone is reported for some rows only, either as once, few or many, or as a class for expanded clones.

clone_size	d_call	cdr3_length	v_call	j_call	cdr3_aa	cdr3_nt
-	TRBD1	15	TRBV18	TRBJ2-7	CASSPGQGQSYEQYF	TGTGCCAGCTCACCGGGACAGGGACAATCCTACGAGCAGTACTTC
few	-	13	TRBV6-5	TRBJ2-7	CASRGTEAYEQYF	TGTGCCAGCAGGGGGACGGAGGCCTACGAGCAGTACTTC
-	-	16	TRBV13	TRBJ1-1	CASSLVSLSMNTEAFF	TGTGCCAGCAGCTTAGTTTCGCTCTCCATGAACACTGAAGCTTTCTTT
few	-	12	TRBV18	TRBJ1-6	CASSPEGSPLHF	TGTGCCAGCTCACCAGAAGGTTCACCCCTCCACTTT
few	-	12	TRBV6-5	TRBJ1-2	CASRDRWHGYTF	TGTGCCAGCAGAGACAGGTGGCATGGCTACACCTTC
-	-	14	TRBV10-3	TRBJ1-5	CATSVQGEGQPQHF	TGTGCCACCTCAGTACAGGGAGAAGGGCAGCCCCAGCATTTT
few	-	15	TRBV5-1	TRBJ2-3	CASSIPGRSTDTQYF	TGCGCCAGCAGCATACCGGGACGTTCCACAGATACGCAGTATTTT
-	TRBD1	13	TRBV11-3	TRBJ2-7	CASSFSGGREQYF	TGTGCCAGCAGCTTCTCAGGGGGCCGCGAGCAGTACTTC
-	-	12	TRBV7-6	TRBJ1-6	CASSLVNSPLHF	TGTGCCAGCAGCTTAGTCAATTCACCCCTCCACTTT
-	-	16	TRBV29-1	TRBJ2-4	CSVEGLQGILGNIQYF	TGCAGCGTTGAAGGCCTACAGGGAATCTTAGGAAACATTCAGTACTTC
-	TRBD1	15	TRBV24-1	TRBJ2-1	CATSDGGTGGREQFF	TGTGCCACCAGTGATGGCGGGACAGGGGGCAGGGAGCAGTTCTTC
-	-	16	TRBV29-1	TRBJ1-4	CSVLGGAFATNEKLFF	TGCAGCGTTCTAGGGGGTGCCTTTGCAACTAATGAAAAACTGTTTTTT
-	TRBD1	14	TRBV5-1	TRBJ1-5	CASSRGQGDQPQHF	TGCGCCAGCAGCAGAGGACAGGGCGATCAGCCCCAGCATTTT
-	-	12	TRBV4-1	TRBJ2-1	CASSHNADEQFF	TGCGCCAGCAGCCACAATGCGGATGAGCAGTTCTTC
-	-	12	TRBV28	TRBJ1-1	CASSPMNTEAFF	TGTGCCAGCAGTCCAATGAACACTGAAGCTTTCTTT
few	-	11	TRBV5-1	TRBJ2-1	CASSELGEQFF	TGCGCCAGCAGCGAGTTGGGTGAGCAGTTCTTC
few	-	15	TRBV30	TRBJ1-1	CAWSVWGTLNTEAFF	TGTGCCTGGAGTGTATGGGGCACTTTGAACACTGAAGCTTTCTTT
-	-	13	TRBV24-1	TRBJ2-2	CATSDGLTGELFF	TGTGCCACCAGTGACGGTTTAACCGGGGAGCTGTTTTTT
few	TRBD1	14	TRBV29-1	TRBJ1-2	CSVAVGKGGHGYTF	TGCAGCGTGGCTGTTGGTAAAGGGGGCCATGGCTACACCTTC
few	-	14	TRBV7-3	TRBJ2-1	CASSPRAGYNEQFF	TGTGCCAGCAGCCCCCGGGCTGGCTACAATGAGCAGTTCTTC
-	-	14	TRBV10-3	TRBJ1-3	CAITDKGVGNTIYF	TGTGCCATCACCGACAAGGGGGTCGGAAACACCATATATTTT
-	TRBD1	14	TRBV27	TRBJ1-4	CASSFRGSGEKLFF	TGTGCCAGCAGTTTCAGGGGGTCGGGTGAAAAACTGTTTTTT
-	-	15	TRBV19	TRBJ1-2	CASSTDRYQNYGYTF	TGTGCCAGTAGTACCGACAGGTATCAAAACTATGGCTACACCTTC
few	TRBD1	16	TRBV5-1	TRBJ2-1	CASSSRGTGAYNEQFF	TGCGCCAGCAGCTCTAGGGGGACAGGGGCCTACAATGAGCAGTTCTTC
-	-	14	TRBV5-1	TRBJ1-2	CASSLAHGGSGYTF	TGCGCCAGCAGCTTGGCCCACGGGGGCTCAGGCTACACCTTC
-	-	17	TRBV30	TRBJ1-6	CAWRRQPAPGYNSPLHF	TGTGCCTGGAGGAGACAGCCAGCTCCGGGTTATAATTCACCCCTCCACTTT
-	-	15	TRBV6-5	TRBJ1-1	CASKILPDMNTEAFF	TGTGCCAGCAAAATCCTGCCCGACATGAACACTGAAGCTTTCTTT
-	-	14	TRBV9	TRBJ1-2	CASSVEGRGYGYTF	TGTGCCAGCAGCGTAGAGGGGAGGGGCTATGGCTACACCTTC
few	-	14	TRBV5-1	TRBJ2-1	CASSFGQINNEQFF	TGCGCCAGCAGCTTTGGGCAGATAAACAATGAGCAGTTCTTC
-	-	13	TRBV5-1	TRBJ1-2	CASYRDGPYGYTF	TGCGCCAGCTATCGGGACGGCCCTTATGGCTACACCTTC
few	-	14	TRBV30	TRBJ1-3	CAWNQGITGNTIYF	TGTGCCTGGAATCAGGGGATTACTGGAAACACCATATATTTT
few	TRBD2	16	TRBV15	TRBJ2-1	CATSKPSGGGYNEQFF	TGTGCCACCAGCAAGCCCTCGGGGGGGGGCTACAATGAGCAGTTCTTC
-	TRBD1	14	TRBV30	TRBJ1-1	CAWSEDRGPTEAFF	TGTGCCTGGAGCGAGGACAGGGGGCCAACTGAAGCTTTCTTT
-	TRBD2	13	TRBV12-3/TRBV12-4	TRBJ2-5	CASRISGSETQYF	TGTGCCAGCAGGATTAGCGGGTCGGAGACCCAGTACTTC
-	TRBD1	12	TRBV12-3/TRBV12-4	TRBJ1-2	CASSSGQGAVVF	TGTGCCAGCAGTTCTGGACAGGGGGCAGTCGTCTTC
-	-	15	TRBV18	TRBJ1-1	CASSQAREGVTEAFF	TGTGCCAGCTCACAGGCGAGGGAGGGGGTCACTGAAGCTTTCTTT
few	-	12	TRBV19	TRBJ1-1	CASSIGSQGAFF	TGTGCCAGTAGTATCGGGTCGCAGGGAGCTTTCTTT
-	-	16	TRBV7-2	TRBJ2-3	CASSPGLAVITDTQYF	TGTGCCAGCAGCCCGGGACTCGCGGTTATCACAGATACGCAGTATTTT
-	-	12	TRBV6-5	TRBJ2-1	CASDTSGTTGFF	TGTGCCAGCGACACCTCCGGGACAACGGGGTTCTTC
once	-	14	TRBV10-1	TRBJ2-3	CASTAGGRSDTQYF	TGCGCCAGCACGGCAGGGGGGAGGTCCGATACGCAGTATTTT
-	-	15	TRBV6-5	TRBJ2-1	CASSYVSGARQEQFF	TGTGCCAGCAGTTACGTATCGGGGGCCAGGCAAGAGCAGTTCTTC
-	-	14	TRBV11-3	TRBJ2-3	CASSLGRSTDTQYF	TGTGCCAGCAGCTTAGGACGGAGCACAGATACGCAGTATTTT
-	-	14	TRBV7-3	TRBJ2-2	CASSVDGKTGELFF	TGTGCCAGCAGCGTAGACGGGAAGACCGGGGAGCTGTTTTTT
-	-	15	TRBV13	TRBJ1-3	CASSLGGISGNTIYF	TGTGCCAGCAGCTTAGGAGGGATCTCTGGAAACACCATATATTTT
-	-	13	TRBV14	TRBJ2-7	CASSREFRGEQYF	TGTGCCAGCAGCAGGGAATTTCGGGGCGAGCAGTACTTC
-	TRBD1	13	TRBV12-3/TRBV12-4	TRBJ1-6	CASKTGSNSPLHF	TGTGCCAGCAAGACAGGGTCGAATTCACCCCTCCACTTT
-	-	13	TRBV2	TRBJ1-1	CASSRTSPPEAFF	TGTGCCAGCAGCAGGACTTCCCCCCCTGAAGCTTTCTTT
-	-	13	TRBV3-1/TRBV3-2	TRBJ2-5	CASSQEGGKTQYF	TGTGCCAGCAGCCAAGAGGGTGGAAAGACCCAGTACTTC
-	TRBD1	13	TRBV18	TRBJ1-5	CASSLQGDQPQHF	TGTGCCAGCTCTCTACAGGGGGATCAGCCCCAGCATTTT
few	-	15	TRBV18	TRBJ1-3	CASSLQQGAGNTIYF	TGTGCCAGCTCACTTCAACAGGGCGCTGGAAACACCATATATTTT
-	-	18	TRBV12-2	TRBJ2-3	CASRLTFSGLHLTDTQYF	TGTGCAAGTCGCTTAACATTCAGCGGATTACACCTCACAGATACGCAGTATTTT
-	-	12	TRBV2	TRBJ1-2	CASAGELVGYTF	TGTGCCAGCGCCGGGGAGCTGGTGGGCTACACCTTC
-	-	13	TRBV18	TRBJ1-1	CASSPSKEREAFF	TGTGCCAGCTCACCAAGTAAGGAGAGGGAAGCTTTCTTT
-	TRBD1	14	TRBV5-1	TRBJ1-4	CASSPQGGGEKLFF	TGCGCCAGCAGCCCCCAGGGGGGTGGTGAAAAACTGTTTTTT
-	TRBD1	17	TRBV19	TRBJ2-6	CASSRGQPRSGANVLTF	TGTGCCAGTAGTAGGGGACAGCCCCGCTCTGGGGCCAACGTCCTGACTTTC
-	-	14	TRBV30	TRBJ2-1	CAFLGGNSYNEQFF	TGTGCCTTCCTGGGGGGCAACTCCTACAATGAGCAGTTCTTC